One and the same sample provided the 24 T cell receptor beta chains below, sequenced in a study of vaccination and CD4 T cells after COVID-19. These receptors lack a known antigen. The time point is: late sampling 161 to 241 days after vaccination in a few convalescent patients. Treatment described: roughly 10-day PBMC culture with coronavirus spike peptide pools or control peptides (ViraFEST assay). CD4+ T cells that had been cultured provided DNA sequenced with the Oncomine TCR Beta short-read assay. One entry per CDR3 protein, called by TCRdb with MiXCR from the PCR reads. This table has more than 20,000 distinct CDR3 sequences, approximately 32% appearing once. The sequencing here drew on CD4+ T cells from blood, cultured in vitro, taken about 7 months after SARS-CoV-2 vaccination. The origin of the receptors is a human donor who had recovered from COVID-19.

The CDR3 region has the DNA TGTGCCAGCAGTCACCAGTCAGTTCACGAGGAGGGGGCCTATGGCTACACCTTC. This sequence encodes CASSHQSVHEEGAYGYTF. The V and J genes are TRBV6-1 and TRBJ1-2; 7 bases match TRBD1. This CDR3 contains 18 residues. V lost 5 bases, J lost 4 bases, and 19 bases stayed unmatched. The germline V gene has CDR1 MNHNS and CDR2 SASEGT.

V gene TRBV6-1 combines with J gene TRBJ1-5, with D unresolved. Germline V gene sequence: CDR1 MNHNS, CDR2 SASEGT. CDR3 length equals 14 residues. With 0 bases removed from V and 4 bases from J, the gap between germline ends came to 7 bases. CDR3 sequence reads: CASSEAGWNQPQHF. CDR3 sequence (DNA): TGTGCCAGCAGTGAAGCGGGGTGGAATCAGCCCCAGCATTTT.

V and J are TRBV20-1 and TRBJ2-1; 9 bases match TRBD2. The germline V gene encodes CDR1 DFQATT and CDR2 SNEGSKA (reference sequence). The V gene end was trimmed by 1 base and the J gene end by 4 bases; junction bases not matched to a gene: 8. The length of the CDR3 is 16 residues. CDR3: CSARVAAAGGYNEQFF. The CDR3 DNA sequence: TGCAGTGCTAGAGTCGCTGCCGCGGGGGGGTACAATGAGCAGTTCTTC.

The CDR3, as DNA: TGTGCCAGCAGAGGATCCGGAAACACCATATATTTT. This translates into CASRGSGNTIYF. This chain joins TRBV6-1 and TRBJ1-3, with D hard to call. This CDR3 has 12 residues. Germline assignment: CDR1 MNHNS and CDR2 SASEGT. Trimming left V 6 bases short and J 4 bases short, with 7 bases between.

This clonotype showed up just a few times. This rearrangement joins TRBV7-9 to TRBJ1-2, with D unresolved. Germline CDR1 and CDR2: SEHNR and FQNEAQ (reference sequence). V was shortened by 1 base and J by 7 bases, with 13 bases between the two germline ends. This CDR3 comprises 14 residues. DNA of the CDR3: TGTGCCAGCAGCTTAGATGGTGGCTATGGTGGCTACACCTTC. As protein: CASSLDGGYGGYTF.

V is TRBV6-1 and J is TRBJ2-1, with TRBD1 matching 9 bases. J lost 1 base, V lost 4 bases, and 2 bases had no gene match. The CDR3 totals 15 residues. Germline CDR1 reads MNHNS; CDR2 reads SASEGT. The CDR3 loop is CASSVGQGSYNEQFF. CDR3 DNA sequence: TGTGCCAGCAGTGTAGGACAGGGGTCCTACAATGAGCAGTTCTTC.

By share, this clonotype counts as medium-sized (0.01 to 0.1%). This chain joins TRBV15 and TRBJ1-6, with D perhaps matching TRBD1 (6 bases). The V and J ends lost 4 bases and 6 bases respectively, with 19 bases between them. Germline CDR1 and CDR2: LNHNV and YYDKDF (reference sequence). CDR3 length: 17 residues. The CDR3 DNA reads TGTGCCACCAGCACCCCTGGGCGGGGGGCGAGTAATTCACCCCTCCACTTT. It specifies CATSTPGRGASNSPLHF.

The gene calls are TRBV6-4 and TRBJ2-1; 7 bases agree with TRBD2. With 6 bases clipped from V and 0 bases from J, the junction kept 11 bases outside the gene matches. CDR3 length: 17 residues. Per the germline V gene, CDR1 is MRHNA and CDR2 is SNTAGT. DNA of the CDR3: TGTGCCAGCAGCCAGTTGTGGCGGGGGAGCTCCTACAATGAGCAGTTCTTC. This translates into CASSQLWRGSSYNEQFF.

V and J are TRBV27 and TRBJ2-4; tentatively, D is TRBD1 or TRBD2 (7 bases each). CDR1 and CDR2 (germline): MNHEY, SMNVEV (reference sequence). V lost 5 bases and J 6 bases, leaving 14 bases between the germline ends. The CDR3 has 14 residues. CDR3 in amino acids: CASSPWEGANIQYF. The CDR3 DNA follows: TGTGCCAGCAGTCCCTGGGAGGGGGCAAACATTCAGTACTTC.

Turning to this clonotype: A read error may be the cause here, since a much bigger clone is one base away. This CDR3 is missing its conserved last phenylalanine or tryptophan, likely due to a read error. The chain links TRBV27 to TRBJ2-3, with TRBD2 matching 14 bases. This CDR3 spans 16 amino acids. Unmatched junction bases numbered 2, after V lost 5 bases and J lost 1 base. The germline V gene has CDR1 MNHEY and CDR2 SMNVEV (reference sequence). Written as DNA, the CDR3 is TGTGCCAGCAGTCCGGGACTAGCGGGGGGCACAGATACGCAGTATCTT. Translated, it gives CASSPGLAGGTDTQYL.

The V and J genes are TRBV24-1 and TRBJ2-2; TRBD2 is a possible D gene (6 bases). Per the germline V gene, CDR1 is KGHDR and CDR2 is SFDVKD. V was shortened by 4 bases and J by 5 bases, with 16 bases between the two germline ends. The CDR3 is 16 residues long. The CDR3 reads CATSDPGRAGTGELFF. The CDR3 DNA is TGTGCCACCAGTGACCCCGGCAGGGCGGGGACCGGGGAGCTGTTTTTT.

This clonotype was counted a few times. The V gene is TRBV20-1, the J gene TRBJ1-5, with 8 bases that match TRBD1. The V gene's germline CDR1 is DFQATT and CDR2 SNEGSKA (reference sequence). V trimming: 5 bases; J trimming: 2 bases; junction bases outside the gene matches: 5. The CDR3 is 14 amino acids. Written as DNA, the CDR3 is TGCAGTGCTTCTTCAGGGGGCGGCAATCAGCCCCAGCATTTT. It encodes CSASSGGGNQPQHF.

CDR3 in amino acids: CASSLGSGGAEETQYF. The CDR3 nucleotides read TGTGCCAGCAGCTTAGGTAGCGGGGGGGCCGAAGAGACCCAGTACTTC. This chain links TRBV7-9 with TRBJ2-5; 11 nucleotides line up with TRBD2. The CDR3 runs to 16 residues. Germline V gene sequence: CDR1 SEHNR, CDR2 FQNEAQ (reference sequence). The V gene end was trimmed by 1 base and the J gene end by 3 bases; junction bases not matched to a gene: 4.

This clonotype was seen a few times. J is TRBJ2-7 and V is TRBV20-1, with TRBD2 matching over 12 bases. Trimming removed 4 bases from V and 0 bases from J; junction bases left unmatched: 4. The CDR3 is 15 amino acids. Germline CDR1 and CDR2: DFQATT and SNEGSKA (reference sequence). Here the CDR3 DNA reads TGCAGTGCTAAGTGGACTAGCGGGATCTCCTACGAGCAGTACTTC. Its translation: CSAKWTSGISYEQYF.

The chain combines TRBV4-2 with TRBJ1-1, with 8 bases aligning to TRBD1. The ends lost 8 bases at V and 4 bases at J; junction bases unmatched: 9. The germline V gene encodes CDR1 LGHNA and CDR2 YNFKEQ. CDR3 size: 14 residues. CDR3 sequence reads: CASRRGPVATEAFF. CDR3 nucleotides: TGTGCCAGCCGCAGGGGGCCAGTCGCCACTGAAGCTTTCTTT.

In its sample, this clonotype is medium-sized. The V and J genes are TRBV19 and TRBJ1-2; 7 positions match TRBD1. Trimming at V came to 3 bases and at J to 9 bases, leaving 7 bases not matched to a gene. Germline V gene sequence: CDR1 LNHDA, CDR2 SQIVND (reference sequence). There are 13 residues in the CDR3. The DNA of the CDR3 is TGTGCCAGTAGTATCGGGACAGTCCCTAGCTACACCTTC. It specifies CASSIGTVPSYTF.

V gene TRBV7-2 combines with J gene TRBJ1-1; D might be TRBD1 (6 bases). This CDR3 has 15 residues. In germline, CDR1 is SGHTA, CDR2 FQGNSA. Trimming took off 0 bases at V and 3 bases at J, with 11 bases between the two ends. The CDR3 sequence: CASSLAGGADTEAFF. The CDR3 region has the DNA TGTGCCAGCAGCTTAGCGGGGGGCGCGGACACTGAAGCTTTCTTT.

This sequence joins TRBV4-2 and TRBJ2-1; 12 bases agree with TRBD2. Trimming removed 4 bases from V and 12 bases from J; junction bases left unmatched: 13. This CDR3 region has 16 residues. Germline values: CDR1 LGHNA, CDR2 YNFKEQ. The CDR3 sequence: CASSPRTSGDVFWQFF. DNA of the CDR3: TGTGCCAGCAGCCCGCGGACTAGCGGGGACGTATTTTGGCAGTTCTTC.

V and J are TRBV27 and TRBJ1-1; D gene unclear. The germline V gene encodes CDR1 MNHEY and CDR2 SMNVEV (reference sequence). The CDR3 contains 10 residues. This CDR3 reads CDRLNTEAFF. CDR3 sequence (DNA): TGTGACCGCCTGAACACTGAAGCTTTCTTT.

The chain joins TRBV29-1 to TRBJ2-3; D is perhaps TRBD2 (5 bases). V was trimmed by 5 bases and J by 1 base, leaving 10 bases between them. CDR1 SQVTM and CDR2 ANQGSEA come from the germline V gene. CDR3 length equals 13 residues. CDR3 nucleotides: TGCAGCGTTCGGGATGGCGGCACAGATACGCAGTATTTT. Translation gives CSVRDGGTDTQYF.

In this sample, this clonotype turned up a few times. This chain uses TRBV2 with TRBJ2-5; TRBD1 matches 8 bases. V lost 6 bases and J lost 2; bases outside the gene matches: 8. The CDR3 totals 15 residues. CDR1 is SNHLY and CDR2 is FYNNEI in the germline V gene. CDR3 nucleotides: TGTGCCAGCAGGGGCAGGACAGGGCGTCAAGAGACCCAGTACTTC. This encodes CASRGRTGRQETQYF.

This clonotype was detected a few times. The chain links TRBV2 to TRBJ2-7; 8 nucleotides line up with TRBD2. V trimming: 7 bases; J trimming: 4 bases; junction bases outside the gene matches: 9. Germline V gene lookup returns CDR1 SNHLY and CDR2 FYNNEI. CDR3 length: 14 amino acids. The CDR3 sequence: CASTPGGGRYEQYF. DNA of the CDR3: TGTGCCAGCACTCCGGGGGGGGGCAGGTACGAGCAGTACTTC.

J is TRBJ2-5 and V is TRBV11-3; D not certain. V was cut by 0 bases and J by 4 bases, with 6 bases left in between. The CDR3 has 13 amino acids. Germline V gene sequence: CDR1 SGHNT, CDR2 YENEEA. The DNA for the CDR3 is TGTGCCAGCAGCTTAGACAGAGCAGAGACCCAGTACTTC. Translation gives CASSLDRAETQYF.

A few counts support this clonotype. The genes are TRBV20-1 and TRBJ1-5; D gene uncertain. Germline V lookup: CDR1 DFQATT, CDR2 SNEGSKA (reference sequence). CDR3 length: 18 amino acids. V lost 0 bases, J lost 0 bases, and 18 bases lay in between. The chain's CDR3 is CSARDRFRRLDSNQPQHF. The CDR3 DNA reads TGCAGTGCTAGAGATCGGTTTCGCAGACTTGATAGCAATCAGCCCCAGCATTTT.